This TCR beta chain was found in a study of cytomegalovirus exposure and HLA in healthy donors. With 60 Vbeta and 13 Jbeta primers, the PCR was carried out. Clones were sequenced by immunoSEQ multiplex PCR, and TCRdb holds only the in-frame ones, with some missing. The profile shows more than 100,000 clones, 65% to 85% of them singletons. The germline gives CDR1 SGHTA, CDR2 FQGNSA. J was trimmed by 7 bases and V by 4 bases; bases with no gene match: 7. This CDR3 region has 14 residues. The V call is TRBV7-2, the J call TRBJ2-1; 7 bases are shared with TRBD1. The sequence was collected from a man aged 50-60 years in good health and CMV-seronegative. Specimen: PBMCs. The DNA of the CDR3 is TGTGCCAGCAGCTACGACAGGGCTGTAAATGAGCAGTTCTTC. Translation gives CASSYDRAVNEQFF.